What follows are 8 T cell receptor beta chains derived from one specimen sequenced in a study of blood T cell repertoires in COVID-19. Generated by immunoSEQ multiplex PCR, the TCRdb table keeps only in-frame clones and is missing some. The repertoire holds fewer than 250,000 clones, with approximately 86% as singletons. Material for sequencing was PBMCs or T cells enriched from blood (not recorded which). These receptors all come from a woman aged 40 to 50 with acute COVID-19.

V and J are TRBV11-2 and TRBJ2-3; 9 bases align to TRBD2. The CDR3 covers 16 residues. CDR1 is SGHAT, CDR2 FQNNGV, per germline. With 0 bases clipped from V and 3 bases from J, the junction kept 4 bases outside the gene matches. CDR3 coding DNA: TGTGCCAGCAGCTTAGATATGGCGGGAGGGACAGATACGCAGTATTTT. Translation: CASSLDMAGGTDTQYF.

The V gene is TRBV27, the J gene TRBJ2-7; 12 bases match TRBD2. The V gene's germline CDR1 is MNHEY and CDR2 SMNVEV (reference sequence). This CDR3 region has 15 residues. J was trimmed by 1 base and V by 5 bases; bases with no gene match: 3. CDR3 protein: CASSPGTSGSYEQYF. CDR3 in DNA: TGTGCCAGCAGTCCCGGGACTAGCGGGTCCTACGAGCAGTACTTC.

The chain links TRBV6-2 or TRBV6-3 to TRBJ1-1, with TRBD1 matching 8 bases. This CDR3 region has 15 residues. Germline values: CDR1 MNHEY, CDR2 SVGEGT. J was trimmed by 1 base and V by 0 bases; bases with no gene match: 1. The CDR3 bases are TGTGCCAGCAGTTACTCTGACAGGGGGAACACTGAAGCTTTCTTT. Its protein is CASSYSDRGNTEAFF.

This rearrangement joins TRBV11-2 to TRBJ1-2; D ambiguous. V gave up 0 bases and J gave up 8 bases, with 10 bases separating them. In germline, CDR1 is SGHAT, CDR2 FQNNGV. CDR3 length equals 13 residues. CDR3 region: CASSLDRAGGYTF. In nucleotides, the CDR3 is TGTGCCAGCAGCTTAGATAGGGCGGGCGGCTACACCTTC. The full variable domain, its missing parts supplied by reference TRBV11-2 and TRBJ1-2, is EAGVAQSPRYKIIEKRQSVAFWCNPISGHATLYWYQQILGQGPKLLIQFQNNGVVDDSQLPKDRFSAERLKGVDSTLKIQPAKLEDSAVYLCASSLDRAGGYTFGSGTRLTVV.

The chain uses TRBV6-1 and TRBJ2-3; 7 bases map to TRBD2. The CDR3 loop spans 14 amino acids. CDR1 is MNHNS, CDR2 SASEGT, per germline. Trimming at V came to 3 bases and at J to 1 base, leaving 1 base not matched to a gene. The CDR3 region is CASSDRGGTDTQYF. In DNA form, the CDR3 reads TGTGCCAGCAGTGATCGGGGGGGCACAGATACGCAGTATTTT.

The J gene is TRBJ2-7, the V gene TRBV7-2; 7 bases align to TRBD1. The CDR3 runs to 16 residues. CDR1 SGHTA and CDR2 FQGNSA come from the germline V gene. V shed 1 base, J shed 0 bases, and the junction held 6 bases outside the gene matches. The CDR3, as DNA: TGTGCCAGCAGCTTAGTAGCTTCAGGGGGCTCCTACGAGCAGTACTTC. This sequence encodes CASSLVASGGSYEQYF.

V usage is TRBV5-6 and J usage is TRBJ2-2; 8 bases match TRBD1. The germline V gene has CDR1 SGHDT and CDR2 YYEEEE. Germline trimming cut 2 bases from V and 7 bases from J; bases unmatched to any gene: 4. This CDR3 is built from 14 residues. The CDR3 is CASSFPTGDGELFF. As DNA, the CDR3 is TGTGCCAGCAGCTTCCCGACAGGGGACGGGGAGCTGTTTTTT.

V usage is TRBV18 and J usage is TRBJ1-2; unclear D gene. The germline gives CDR1 KGHSH, CDR2 LQKENI. V was pared by 3 bases and J by 8 bases, with 25 bases between. The CDR3 consists of 17 residues. Here the CDR3 DNA reads TGTGCCAGCTCACCCACGGGGAGCAGCCCACTAGCCAAAGGCTACACCTTC. As protein: CASSPTGSSPLAKGYTF.